One and the same sample provided the 23 T cell receptor beta chains below, sequenced in a study of cytomegalovirus exposure and HLA in healthy donors. Researchers ran the PCR with 60 Vbeta and 13 Jbeta primers. Repertoires were generated with immunoSEQ multiplex PCR, while TCRdb's copy carries only in-frame clones and drops some. Found here are 200,000 to 250,000 clones, roughly 90% of them singletons; the top ten hold 0.95% to 1.1%. Sequencing used PBMCs. Receptors originate from a woman aged 18-30 years in good health and CMV-seronegative.

CDR3 protein: CASSRSGQGGNTIYF. For the CDR3, the DNA is TGTGCCAGCAGCCGCAGCGGACAGGGGGGAAACACCATATATTTT. The chain employs TRBV7-2 and TRBJ1-3; 9 nucleotides agree with TRBD1. V lost 5 bases, J lost 4 bases, and 6 bases stayed unmatched. CDR1 SGHTA and CDR2 FQGNSA come from the germline V gene. The CDR3 spans 15 residues.

The rearrangement joins TRBV11-3 to TRBJ1-2; D unclear. The V gene lost 5 bases and the J gene lost 5 bases, with 24 bases spanning the gap. Germline V CDR1 and CDR2: SGHNT, YENEEA. The CDR3 extends over 17 amino acids. CDR3 residues: CASSELYGRRQNYGYTF. The CDR3 bases are TGTGCCAGCAGCGAATTATACGGTCGGCGGCAAAATTATGGCTACACCTTC.

The CDR3 sequence is CASSSLAGFYEQYF. In DNA, the CDR3 is TGTGCCAGCAGTTCGCTAGCGGGGTTCTACGAGCAGTACTTC. This chain joins TRBV6-5 and TRBJ2-7, with TRBD2 matching over 9 bases. Looked up from germline, CDR1 is MNHEY and CDR2 is SVGAGI. Trimming cost V 4 bases and J 3 bases; bases outside gene matches: 4. There are 14 residues in the CDR3.

The chain employs TRBV9 and TRBJ2-2, with 14 bases lining up with TRBD2. With 2 bases clipped from V and 1 base from J, the junction kept 4 bases outside the gene matches. The length of the CDR3 is 18 residues. Germline CDR1 is SGDLS and CDR2 is YYNGEE. CDR3 nucleotides: TGTGCCAGCAGCGTGATTGGACTAGCGGGAGGGAACACCGGGGAGCTGTTTTTT. As protein: CASSVIGLAGGNTGELFF.

A single count supports this clone. The rearrangement links TRBV9 to TRBJ1-2; D is ambiguous. Germline loops: CDR1 SGDLS, CDR2 YYNGEE. Trimming removed 0 bases from V and 3 bases from J, with 9 bases in between. The CDR3 is 14 amino acids. Here the CDR3 DNA reads TGTGCCAGCAGCGTAGTTACACCAGACTATGGCTACACCTTC. This translates into CASSVVTPDYGYTF.

Remarks on this clone: The identical CDR3 is also encoded by other nucleotide sequences in the sample. This rearrangement joins TRBV7-6 to TRBJ1-2, with 9 bases matching TRBD1. Germline V gene lookup returns CDR1 SGHVS and CDR2 FNYEAQ. CDR3 length: 13 residues. Unmatched junction bases numbered 7, after V lost 6 bases and J lost 8 bases. The DNA for the CDR3 is TGTGCCAGCAGTCCCACAGGGGGCGGCGGCTACACCTTC. It yields the protein CASSPTGGGGYTF.

The chain is built from TRBV6-5 and TRBJ1-1; 7 bases map to TRBD1. Losses at the gene ends were 5 bases for V and 5 bases for J; bases not matched to a gene: 8. There are 14 residues in the CDR3. Germline CDR1 MNHEY, CDR2 SVGAGI. The CDR3 here is CASSKDRVRTEAFF. The DNA for the CDR3 is TGTGCCAGCAGTAAAGACAGGGTTCGGACTGAAGCTTTCTTT.

This clone has only a few counts. The chain carries TRBV18 and TRBJ2-1; 10 positions agree with TRBD2. V gave up 2 bases and J gave up 9 bases; unmatched junction bases: 10. CDR3 length: 16 amino acids. Germline loops: CDR1 KGHSH, CDR2 LQKENI. The CDR3 DNA reads TGTGCCAGCTCACCATTAGGTCTAGCGGGAGAGGGTGAGCAGTTCTTC. Residues: CASSPLGLAGEGEQFF.

V is TRBV6-6 and J is TRBJ1-2; maybe TRBD1 (5 bases). V lost 2 bases to trimming and J lost 4 bases, with 11 bases between them. Germline V gene lookup returns CDR1 MNHNY and CDR2 SVGAGI (reference sequence). The CDR3 length is 14 residues. The CDR3 DNA sequence: TGTGCCAGCAGTTACGACAGAGTTCCCTATGGCTACACCTTC. Translation: CASSYDRVPYGYTF.

This sequence joins TRBV28 and TRBJ2-1, with D maybe TRBD1 (5 bases). Germline CDR1 is MDHEN and CDR2 is SYDVKM. The CDR3 length is 11 residues. Between the trimmed V and J ends, which lost 6 bases and 10 bases, there was a span of 10 bases. CDR3 protein: CASREGVEQFF. The CDR3 coding sequence is TGTGCCAGCAGAGAAGGGGTCGAGCAGTTCTTC.

The rearrangement joins TRBV9 to TRBJ2-1; 7 nucleotides match TRBD2. The length of the CDR3 is 15 residues. Germline assignment: CDR1 SGDLS and CDR2 YYNGEE. The ends lost 0 bases at V and 5 bases at J; junction bases unmatched: 5. As DNA, the CDR3 is TGTGCCAGCAGCGTAGGGGGGGGGACGAACAATGAGCAGTTCTTC. It specifies CASSVGGGTNNEQFF.

The rearrangement joins TRBV4-3 to TRBJ2-1, with 7 positions matching TRBD2. Germline V gene lookup returns CDR1 LGHNA and CDR2 YSLEER. This CDR3 comprises 18 residues. V lost 0 bases, J lost 0 bases, and 8 bases stayed unmatched. CDR3: CASSQELGGSGSYNEQFF. The CDR3 DNA reads as TGCGCCAGCAGCCAAGAGCTCGGGGGGAGCGGCTCCTACAATGAGCAGTTCTTC.

This clone was observed a single time. CDR3 sequence: CSVGGSPQETQYF. CDR3 bases: TGCAGCGTTGGAGGCAGCCCTCAGGAGACCCAGTACTTC. This chain uses TRBV29-1 with TRBJ2-5, with unresolved D. The CDR3 runs to 13 residues. Germline V CDR1 and CDR2: SQVTM, ANQGSEA. Deletions cut 4 bases from V and 5 bases from J, with 14 bases between.

This chain links TRBV11-3 with TRBJ1-5; 10 bases agree with TRBD1. The CDR3 runs 15 residues. Trimming removed 5 bases from V and 4 bases from J; junction bases left unmatched: 5. In germline, CDR1 is SGHNT, CDR2 YENEEA. CDR3 in amino acids: CASSRDRGWNQPQHF. The CDR3 DNA is TGTGCCAGCAGCCGGGACAGGGGTTGGAATCAGCCCCAGCATTTT.

The chain combines TRBV27 with TRBJ1-1; a possible D gene is TRBD1 (6 bases). This CDR3 is 14 amino acids long. Germline loops: CDR1 MNHEY, CDR2 SMNVEV (reference sequence). Deletions cut 6 bases from V and 0 bases from J, with 11 bases between. As DNA, the CDR3 is TGTGCCAGCAGCCAGGGACAAGTGAACACTGAAGCTTTCTTT. Its protein product is CASSQGQVNTEAFF.

J is TRBJ2-5 and V is TRBV10-3; the match to TRBD2 covers 12 bases. The J call may not be correct, given that the DNA end is closer to TRBJ2-7. The CDR3 sequence is 17 residues long. Germline assignment: CDR1 ENHRY and CDR2 SYGVKD. Here the CDR3 reads CAISRLAGDIGRYEQYF. CDR3 DNA sequence: TGTGCCATCAGCCGACTAGCGGGAGACATCGGAAGATACGAGCAGTACTTC.

V gene TRBV5-1 combines with J gene TRBJ2-1; D unresolved. The V gene's germline CDR1 is SGHRS and CDR2 YFSETQ. Trimming stripped 1 base from V and 5 bases from J, with 7 bases between. CDR3 length: 13 residues. The CDR3: CASSLTVNNEQFF. The CDR3 DNA reads TGCGCCAGCAGCTTGACGGTTAACAATGAGCAGTTCTTC.

The chain combines TRBV9 with TRBJ1-2; possible D gene TRBD1, 5 bases. Germline loops: CDR1 SGDLS, CDR2 YYNGEE. CDR3 size: 12 residues. The V end was cut by 3 bases, the J end by 8 bases, with 11 bases between. The CDR3 reads CASSGDSRGYTF. The CDR3 nucleotides read TGTGCCAGCAGCGGTGACAGCAGGGGCTACACCTTC.

The gene calls are TRBV7-6 and TRBJ1-3; D remains unclear. Trimming took off 4 bases at V and 3 bases at J, with 7 bases between the two ends. The CDR3 runs to 13 residues. From germline, CDR1 is SGHVS and CDR2 FNYEAQ. CDR3: CASSSNGGNTIYF. CDR3 nucleotide sequence: TGTGCCAGCAGCTCAAACGGTGGAAACACCATATATTTT.

This chain connects TRBV6-5 to TRBJ2-2; possible D gene TRBD2, 5 bases. With 6 bases removed from V and 8 bases from J, the gap between germline ends came to 10 bases. The CDR3 length is 12 residues. CDR1 and CDR2 (germline): MNHEY, SVGAGI. The CDR3 loop reads CASRGVSGELFF. DNA for the CDR3: TGTGCCAGCAGGGGAGTGTCAGGGGAGCTGTTTTTT.

V is TRBV7-9 and J is TRBJ2-7, with 8 positions matching TRBD2. The CDR3 extends over 15 amino acids. V gave up 5 bases and J gave up 2 bases; unmatched junction bases: 8. In germline, CDR1 is SEHNR, CDR2 FQNEAQ (reference sequence). CDR3 bases: TGTGCCAGCAGCCCTCGGGAGGGGAGGGCCTACGAGCAGTACTTC. As protein: CASSPREGRAYEQYF.

This chain uses TRBV5-1 with TRBJ2-1, with D possibly being TRBD2 (6 bases). Germline loops: CDR1 SGHRS, CDR2 YFSETQ. The CDR3 sequence is 16 residues long. Trimming stripped 4 bases from V and 2 bases from J, with 16 bases between. The CDR3 region has the DNA TGCGCCAGCAGCCCCCTTCTCCGGGGGACCTACAATGAGCAGTTCTTC. Translating it yields CASSPLLRGTYNEQFF.

V and J are TRBV9 and TRBJ1-4, with a weak D call TRBD1 (5 bases). Trimming cost V 3 bases and J 2 bases, with 11 bases left between them. From germline, CDR1 is SGDLS and CDR2 YYNGEE. The CDR3 covers 15 residues. In DNA form, the CDR3 reads TGTGCCAGCAGCGGTCTGACAGAGACTAATGAAAAACTGTTTTTT. Translation gives CASSGLTETNEKLFF.